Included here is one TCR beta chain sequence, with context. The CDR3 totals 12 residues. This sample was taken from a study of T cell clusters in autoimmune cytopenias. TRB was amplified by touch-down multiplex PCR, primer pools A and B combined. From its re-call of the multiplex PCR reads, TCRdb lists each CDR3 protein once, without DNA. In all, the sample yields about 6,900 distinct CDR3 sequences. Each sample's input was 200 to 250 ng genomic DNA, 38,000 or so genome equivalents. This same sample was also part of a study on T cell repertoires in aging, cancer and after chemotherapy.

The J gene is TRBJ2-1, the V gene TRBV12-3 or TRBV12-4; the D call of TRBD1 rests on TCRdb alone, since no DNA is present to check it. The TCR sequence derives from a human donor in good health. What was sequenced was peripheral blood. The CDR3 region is CASSPVGGVRFF.